Each of the 10 T cell receptor beta chains below was sequenced from the same sample in a study of blood T cells in healthy people across ages. Then a second PCR, running roughly 7 to 11 cycles, was carried out with a sample-barcoded 5' primer and a J-beta primer mix. TCRdb independently ran MiXCR on the 5' RACE reads; one entry per CDR3 protein. The table includes around 1,500,000 distinct CDR3 sequences, 28% detected once. Material for sequencing was blood. These receptors came from a woman in her twenties or thirties in good health.

The chain links TRBV6-5 to TRBJ2-1; a possible D gene is TRBD2 (6 bases). Germline V gene data show CDR1 as MNHEY and CDR2 as SVGAGI. The CDR3 totals 16 residues. V was cut by 4 bases and J by 5 bases, with 18 bases left in between. The CDR3 loop is CASSSPRASVHNEQFF. CDR3 coding DNA: TGTGCCAGCAGTTCCCCCCGGGCTAGCGTCCACAATGAGCAGTTCTTC.

The chain combines TRBV4-1 with TRBJ1-1; D gene uncertain. The CDR3 runs to 18 residues. Germline CDR1 reads MGHRA; CDR2 reads YSYEKL. Trimming removed 4 bases at V and 0 bases at J, with 21 bases between. This CDR3 is CASSLGGRLGPLNTEAFF. CDR3 in DNA: TGCGCCAGCAGCCTCGGAGGCAGGCTTGGTCCCCTGAACACTGAAGCTTTCTTT.

This sequence joins TRBV29-1 and TRBJ1-1; D unclear. The length of the CDR3 is 12 residues. Trimming removed 6 bases from V and 2 bases from J, with 10 bases in between. CDR1 is SQVTM and CDR2 is ANQGSEA in the germline V gene. CDR3 region: CSVQTVNTEAFF. The CDR3 bases are TGCAGCGTCCAGACGGTAAACACTGAAGCTTTCTTT.

The rearrangement uses TRBV25-1 and TRBJ2-5, with D tentatively TRBD1 or TRBD2 (5 bases each). V lost 2 bases and J lost 5, with 15 bases in between. The CDR3 extends over 15 amino acids. Per germline, CDR1 MGHDK and CDR2 SYGVNS. For the CDR3, the DNA is TGTGCCAGCAGTGAACCGGGACCCGATGGGGAGACCCAGTACTTC. Its translation: CASSEPGPDGETQYF. Full variable domain (outside the CDR3, taken from reference TRBV25-1 and TRBJ2-5): EADIYQTPRYLVIGTGKKITLECSQTMGHDKMYWYQQDPGMELHLIHYSYGVNSTEKGDLSSESTVSRIRTEHFPLTLESARPSHTSQYLCASSEPGPDGETQYFGPGTRLLVL.

This clonotype was seen a few times. The V call is TRBV9, the J call TRBJ2-3, with no clear D. CDR3 length: 15 residues. The V end was cut by 4 bases, the J end by 1 base, with 13 bases between. Per germline, CDR1 SGDLS and CDR2 YYNGEE. The CDR3, as DNA: TGTGCCAGCAGCCCCCAAAGGATAGGCACAGATACGCAGTATTTT. Translating it yields CASSPQRIGTDTQYF.

This sequence joins TRBV11-2 and TRBJ2-1; 12 bases are a match to TRBD2. J was trimmed by 7 bases and V by 2 bases; bases with no gene match: 9. Germline V gene lookup returns CDR1 SGHAT and CDR2 FQNNGV. This CDR3 region has 17 residues. CDR3 DNA sequence: TGTGCCAGCAGCTTACCTAGCCTAGCGGGAGGGCGGAATGAGCAGTTCTTC. This sequence encodes CASSLPSLAGGRNEQFF.

At least ten counts were recorded for this clonotype. V usage is TRBV5-1 and J usage is TRBJ2-7; D might be TRBD2 (6 bases). V was trimmed by 0 bases and J by 3 bases, leaving 7 bases between them. This CDR3 contains 13 residues. The germline V gene has CDR1 SGHRS and CDR2 YFSETQ. CDR3 sequence: CASSLDSGYEQYF. In nucleotides, the CDR3 is TGCGCCAGCAGCTTGGATAGCGGCTACGAGCAGTACTTC.

The rearrangement uses TRBV3-1 and TRBJ1-1; 8 positions match TRBD1. The trim removed 7 bases at V and 4 bases at J, leaving 8 bases unmatched. Germline CDR1 LGHDT, CDR2 YNNKEL (reference sequence). The CDR3 is made up of 14 amino acids. CDR3 loop: CASMPGQGGTEAFF. The DNA for the CDR3 is TGTGCCAGCATGCCCGGACAGGGCGGCACTGAAGCTTTCTTT.

Note on this clonotype: This may come from a read error, since a much larger clone is one base off. This sequence joins TRBV6-1 and TRBJ2-5, with D uncertain. The CDR3 totals 12 residues. Germline CDR1 reads MNHNS; CDR2 reads SASEGT. CDR3 sequence (DNA): TGTACCAGCAGTGAATTTGCGGAGACCCAGTACTTC. This gives the protein CTSSEFAETQYF.

This clonotype was picked up a small number of times. The gene calls are TRBV2 and TRBJ2-1; the match to TRBD2 covers 9 bases. The germline V gene encodes CDR1 SNHLY and CDR2 FYNNEI. J lost 9 bases, V lost 5 bases, and 5 bases had no gene match. The CDR3 has 13 amino acids. CDR3 amino acids: CASSQREESEQFF. CDR3 coding DNA: TGTGCCAGCAGTCAGCGGGAGGAATCTGAGCAGTTCTTC.